These 14 T cell receptor beta chains originate from one sample sequenced in a study of cytomegalovirus exposure and HLA in healthy donors. Assay used: immunoSEQ multiplex PCR; TCRdb lists only in-frame clones, some missing. Of around 130,000 clones listed, 88% were seen once; the top ten hold about 1.5%. Source material: PBMCs. The receptors shown here come from a man under 40 in good health and CMV-seronegative.

The J gene is TRBJ2-1, the V gene TRBV7-8, with D perhaps matching TRBD1 (5 bases). The ends were cut back, 1 base at V and 5 bases at J, with 12 bases in the middle. This CDR3 contains 15 residues. Per germline, CDR1 SGHVS and CDR2 FQNEAQ. CDR3 in amino acids: CASSLGTGSNNEQFF. As DNA, the CDR3 is TGTGCCAGCAGCTTAGGAACAGGCAGCAACAATGAGCAGTTCTTC.

The chain combines TRBV9 with TRBJ2-2; no firm D call. Germline V gives CDR1 SGDLS, CDR2 YYNGEE. The CDR3 is made up of 18 amino acids. The V gene lost 1 base and the J gene lost 4 bases, with 20 bases spanning the gap. CDR3 DNA: TGTGCCAGCAGCGTACCGGCAGGAATAGTAGATGTCACCGGGGAGCTGTTTTTT. Its protein is CASSVPAGIVDVTGELFF.

The sample holds one count of this clone. This chain joins TRBV13 and TRBJ2-7; D possibly corresponds to TRBD1 (6 bases). V was clipped by 0 bases and J by 4 bases, with 19 bases between them. The CDR3 extends over 17 amino acids. Germline V gene lookup returns CDR1 PRHDT and CDR2 FYEKMQ (reference sequence). The CDR3 loop is CASSLGLGHTHPYEQYF. The CDR3, as DNA: TGTGCCAGCAGCTTAGGCCTGGGACACACTCATCCTTACGAGCAGTACTTC. The whole variable domain, remainder taken from reference TRBV13 and TRBJ2-7, is AAGVIQSPRHLIKEKRETATLKCYPIPRHDTVYWYQQGPGQDPQFLISFYEKMQSDKGSIPDRFSAQQFSDYHSELNMSSLELGDSALYFCASSLGLGHTHPYEQYFGPGTRLTVT.

The chain employs TRBV7-8 and TRBJ1-2; 7 bases map to TRBD1. This CDR3 is 14 amino acids long. CDR1 and CDR2 from the germline V gene are SGHVS and FQNEAQ. The V segment lost 1 base and the J segment 8 bases; nucleotides outside the gene matches: 7. The CDR3 loop is CASSLVGGGMGYTF. The DNA for the CDR3 is TGTGCCAGCAGCTTAGTTGGAGGGGGCATGGGCTACACCTTC.

The DNA of the CDR3 is TGTGCCAGTAAAGGGACAGGCACCTACGAGCAGTACTTC. Translation gives CASKGTGTYEQYF. The chain employs TRBV19 and TRBJ2-7, with 8 bases aligning to TRBD1. The V gene end was trimmed by 7 bases and the J gene end by 2 bases; junction bases not matched to a gene: 4. Germline lookup yields CDR1 LNHDA and CDR2 SQIVND (reference sequence). The CDR3 spans 13 residues.

The genes are TRBV5-6 and TRBJ2-2; D may be TRBD2 (5 bases). The CDR3 runs 12 residues. Germline loops: CDR1 SGHDT, CDR2 YYEEEE. Deletions cut 2 bases from V and 7 bases from J, with 6 bases between. CDR3 amino acids: CASSFAGGELFF. For the CDR3, the DNA is TGTGCCAGCAGCTTCGCGGGCGGGGAGCTGTTTTTT. The entire variable domain, with the rest obtained from reference TRBV5-6 and TRBJ2-2, is as follows: DAGVTQSPTHLIKTRGQQVTLRCSPKSGHDTVSWYQQALGQGPQFIFQYYEEEERQRGNFPDRFSGHQFPNYSSELNVNALLLGDSALYLCASSFAGGELFFGEGSRLTVL.

This chain uses TRBV2 with TRBJ2-3; 12 bases map to TRBD1. Trimming took 2 bases from V and 0 from J; bases not matched to a gene: 9. The CDR3 runs 19 residues. Germline CDR1 and CDR2: SNHLY and FYNNEI. The CDR3 DNA reads TGTGCCAGCAGTGAATCTGGGACAGGGGGCCTAATTAGCACAGATACGCAGTATTTT. It encodes CASSESGTGGLISTDTQYF.

This rearrangement joins TRBV2 to TRBJ2-2, with 8 bases lining up with TRBD1. The ends lost 7 bases at V and 1 base at J; junction bases unmatched: 5. Germline CDR1 is SNHLY and CDR2 is FYNNEI. The CDR3 spans 15 residues. The CDR3 here is CASKTGGKNTGELFF. CDR3 in DNA: TGTGCCAGCAAAACAGGGGGGAAGAACACCGGGGAGCTGTTTTTT.

The chain carries TRBV6-6 and TRBJ2-7; D is possibly TRBD1 (5 bases). Germline V gene data show CDR1 as MNHNY and CDR2 as SVGAGI (reference sequence). V dropped 7 bases and J dropped 3 bases, with 16 bases sitting between them. CDR3 length equals 14 residues. DNA for the CDR3: TGTGCCAGCACCATAGGGGAAAACTACTACGAGCAGTACTTC. Amino acids: CASTIGENYYEQYF.

This clone was recorded once. CDR3: CASSLFTSGTDTQYF. CDR3 nucleotides: TGTGCCAGCAGCTTGTTCACTAGCGGCACAGATACGCAGTATTTT. This sequence joins TRBV5-4 and TRBJ2-3, with 7 bases fitting TRBD2. Trimming removed 1 base from V and 1 base from J; junction bases left unmatched: 3. Germline lookup yields CDR1 SGHNT and CDR2 YYREEE (reference sequence). The CDR3 is 15 amino acids.

This rearrangement joins TRBV14 to TRBJ2-5; the match to TRBD1 covers 8 bases. V lost 2 bases and J lost 12; bases outside the gene matches: 29. This CDR3 comprises 20 residues. Looked up from germline, CDR1 is SGHDN and CDR2 is FVKESK. CDR3 DNA sequence: TGTGCCAGCAGCCAATTCCTCCTCAGCTGGCCGGACAGGGTCGCGTTAACCGAGTACTTC. It is translated as CASSQFLLSWPDRVALTEYF.

The V call is TRBV5-1, the J call TRBJ1-1; 8 nucleotides line up with TRBD1. There are 14 residues in the CDR3. V dropped 4 bases and J dropped 4; count of bases not matched to a gene: 6. CDR1 SGHRS and CDR2 YFSETQ come from the germline V gene. CDR3 loop: CASSVQGGGTEAFF. For the CDR3, the DNA is TGCGCCAGCAGCGTACAGGGGGGAGGCACTGAAGCTTTCTTT.

The rearrangement uses TRBV2 and TRBJ2-5; the D gene is possibly TRBD2 (6 bases). Germline values: CDR1 SNHLY, CDR2 FYNNEI. V lost 7 bases and J 5 bases, leaving 20 bases between the germline ends. The CDR3 is 15 amino acids. CDR3 sequence: CASKQLRGGEETQYF. CDR3 nucleotides: TGTGCCAGCAAGCAGTTAAGGGGAGGTGAGGAGACCCAGTACTTC.

V usage is TRBV21-1 and J usage is TRBJ2-7; TRBD2, the D gene given by the table, was not confirmed from the DNA. TRBV21-1 is labeled a pseudogene. The CDR3 spans 16 residues. The CDR3 nucleotides read TGTGCCAGCAGCAAAAGTCTAGCGGGAGTAAGGTACGAGCAGTACTTC. Amino acids: CASSKSLAGVRYEQYF.